The rows below give T cell receptor beta chains drawn from one sample of a study of cytotoxic CD8 clonotypes in ibrutinib-treated CLL. Generated by immunoSEQ multiplex PCR, the TCRdb table keeps only in-frame clones and is missing some. Among 100,000 to 150,000 clones, 70% to 90% were seen once, and the ten largest hold about 2.1%. The sample consisted of PBMCs, taken after 24 months of ibrutinib treatment. These receptors were collected from a human donor with chronic lymphocytic leukemia. Each CDR3 is given with its conserved first and last residue.

CDR3	J	V
CASSKNPSGVESNQPQHF	TRBJ1-5	TRBV18
CASSPTRLVAGELFF	TRBJ2-2	TRBV7-2
CASSPQPGEGIQYF	TRBJ2-4	TRBV18
CASSPRQGLSTDTQYF	TRBJ2-3	TRBV9
CATSREGPGRNEKLFF	TRBJ1-4	TRBV15
CASSQGKNTIYF	TRBJ1-3	TRBV6-6
CASSYQADSTDTQYF	TRBJ2-3	TRBV6-5
CASSYSGVNTGELFF	TRBJ2-2	TRBV6-5
CASTFSGGIYGYTF	TRBJ1-2	TRBV28
CASSYSFGGRNTEAFF	TRBJ1-1	TRBV6-6
CASSLEGQGATEAFF	TRBJ1-1	TRBV27
CASSLGGQLAYNEQFF	TRBJ2-1	TRBV5-5
CASSFRGAGNQPQHF	TRBJ1-5	TRBV7-2
CASSIRLTNTEAFF	TRBJ1-1	TRBV19
CASPRTGLSYGYTF	TRBJ1-2	TRBV5-8
CASSRLSGTIGYTF	TRBJ1-2	TRBV28
CASSFPVGEAFF	TRBJ1-1	TRBV28
CASSLNREQYF	TRBJ2-7	TRBV28
CASSIDRSGRGPQHF	TRBJ1-5	TRBV19
CASSPTGGDYGYTF	TRBJ1-2	TRBV6-5
CATQLYDSNLYEQYF	TRBJ2-7	TRBV6-5
CASSSQGEKLFF	TRBJ1-4	TRBV7-2
CASSKARDNKHRAFF	TRBJ1-1	TRBV21-1
CANGLHPTNTGELFF	TRBJ2-2	TRBV6-1
CASSPLEKAWLFF	TRBJ1-4	TRBV7-8
CASSLYPTGSYNEQFF	TRBJ2-1	TRBV7-7
CASGPLVSTDTQYF	TRBJ2-3	TRBV19
CASSLGTGGLANYGYTF	TRBJ1-2	TRBV4-1
CASSLYQDYQETQYF	TRBJ2-5	TRBV5-1
CASSPTGAYQETQYF	TRBJ2-5	TRBV28
CASSQGRGGSSYEQYF	TRBJ2-7	TRBV4-3
CASGTYRISVAVNQPQHF	TRBJ1-5	TRBV7-8
CAAASETQYF	TRBJ2-5	TRBV28
CASRKPGQGVDVNTEAFF	TRBJ1-1	TRBV7-9
CASSSRDVNEQFF	TRBJ2-1	TRBV7-2
CASRDGVSNQPQHF	TRBJ1-5	TRBV5-1
CASSLEQGETQYF	TRBJ2-5	TRBV7-9
CASSPRGNTEAFF	TRBJ1-1	TRBV11-3
CASSQDWLAGGYSSYEQYF	TRBJ2-7	TRBV4-3
CASSELDRQDTIYF	TRBJ1-3	TRBV6-1
CSVDRGSERNEQFF	TRBJ2-1	TRBV29-1
CASSKGASANEKLFF	TRBJ1-4	TRBV5-1
CASKTIRAVCTEAFF	TRBJ1-1	TRBV10-1
CASSLPARDKNIQYF	TRBJ2-4	TRBV5-6
CAISAASSGRTGELFF	TRBJ2-2	TRBV10-3
CASKSGGARQPQHF	TRBJ1-5	TRBV2
CASSVQGAYEQYF	TRBJ2-7	TRBV6-1
CASSITGGAARGYTF	TRBJ1-2	TRBV19
CASSGSPRLATGELFF	TRBJ2-2	TRBV5-1
CASREGLSREQYF	TRBJ2-7	TRBV5-4
CASSPIFRRKSNTEAFF	TRBJ1-1	TRBV18
CSVEDRRQTYEQYF	TRBJ2-7	TRBV29-1
CASRSAGTGFSGYTF	TRBJ1-2	TRBV28
CASSKATSGSSYNEQFF	TRBJ2-1	TRBV21-1
CASSKQGVGEQYF	TRBJ2-7	TRBV19
CASSRTSAGSYNSPLHF	TRBJ1-6	TRBV11-2
CASSLVPYGSSGNTIYF	TRBJ1-3	TRBV7-2
CASSFDRGETQYF	TRBJ2-5	TRBV5-1
CASSSSVGYEQYF	TRBJ2-7	TRBV7-3